This note documents a single TCR beta chain sequence. Antigen unknown. The data originate from a study of shared clonotypes between healthy human individuals. In the study overall: Aged 18 to 49, the donors were a couple of women and a few men.

V lost 4 bases and J lost 6, with 10 bases in between. The CDR3 is 12 amino acids. CDR1 SGHRS and CDR2 YFSETQ come from the germline V gene. Source study methods: ImmunoSEQ junction-only sequences lacked quality scores, so their filtering differed. Libraries were prepared by immunoSEQ multiplex PCR; TCRdb keeps only in-frame clonotypes and omits some of them. D and trimming come from the DNA, and the V and J calls and clone size come from that table. The sample consists of 1.5 million to 2.5 million clones, about 95% of them appearing once. CD45RO-negative, CCR7-selected cells formed the naive CD8 fraction, which excluded terminally differentiated effector memory CD45RA+ cells. Study outcomes and limitations: Rarefaction exposed incomplete sorted-subset sequencing despite large depth.

Sequenced material: naive CD8+ T cells sorted from blood. This TCR was sampled from a man aged 18 to 29 in good health. This chain links TRBV5-1 with TRBJ1-2, with TRBD1 as a possible D gene (5 bases). CDR3 nucleotide sequence: TGCGCCAGCAGCATAGACAGCAATGGCTACACCTTC. Amino acid sequence: CASSIDSNGYTF.